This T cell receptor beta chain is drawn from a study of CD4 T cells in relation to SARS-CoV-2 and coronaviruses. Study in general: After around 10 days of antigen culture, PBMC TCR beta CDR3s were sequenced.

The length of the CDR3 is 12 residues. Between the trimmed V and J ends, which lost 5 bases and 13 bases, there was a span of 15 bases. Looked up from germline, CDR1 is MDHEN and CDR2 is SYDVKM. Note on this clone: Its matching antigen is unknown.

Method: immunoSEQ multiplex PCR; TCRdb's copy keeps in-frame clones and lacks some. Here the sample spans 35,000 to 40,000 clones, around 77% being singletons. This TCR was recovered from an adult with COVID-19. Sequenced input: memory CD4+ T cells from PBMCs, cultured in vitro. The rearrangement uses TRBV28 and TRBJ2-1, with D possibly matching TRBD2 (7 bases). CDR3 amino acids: CASSSQWGGQFF. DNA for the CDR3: TGTGCCAGCAGTAGCCAATGGGGGGGCCAGTTCTTC.